Below, 2 T cell receptor beta chains from the same sample are listed, as sequenced in a study of post-analysis software for immune sequencing data. TCR beta libraries were prepared from cDNA with unique molecular identifiers. TCRdb passed the PCR reads through MiXCR, listing each CDR3 protein once. The table lists hundreds of thousands of distinct CDR3 sequences, 30% of them singletons. These receptors have no known antigen. Study results and limitations: In patients, roughly five TRBV segments were more frequent than in controls, with TRBV5-6, TRBV5-1 and TRBV20-1 among them.

Sequencing was carried out using blood. These TCRs come from a girl aged 10-17 years with multiple sclerosis.

This clonotype has more than one count but fewer than ten. The rearrangement links TRBV2 to TRBJ1-6; D is possibly TRBD1 (5 bases). Trimming left V 6 bases short and J 9 bases short, with 18 bases between. This CDR3 comprises 15 residues. Germline CDR1 and CDR2: SNHLY and FYNNEI. The CDR3 region is CASSQGVGLGSPLHF. For the CDR3, the DNA is TGTGCCAGCAGCCAAGGGGTTGGCTTGGGTTCACCCCTCCACTTT.

This clonotype was seen a handful of times. The chain couples TRBV4-3 to TRBJ2-7; D gene ambiguous. V was clipped by 4 bases and J by 3 bases, with 10 bases between them. The length of the CDR3 is 13 residues. The germline V gene encodes CDR1 LGHNA and CDR2 YSLEER. CDR3 nucleotides: TGCGCCAGCAGCCGGTCGAATAACTACGAGCAGTACTTC. Residues: CASSRSNNYEQYF.